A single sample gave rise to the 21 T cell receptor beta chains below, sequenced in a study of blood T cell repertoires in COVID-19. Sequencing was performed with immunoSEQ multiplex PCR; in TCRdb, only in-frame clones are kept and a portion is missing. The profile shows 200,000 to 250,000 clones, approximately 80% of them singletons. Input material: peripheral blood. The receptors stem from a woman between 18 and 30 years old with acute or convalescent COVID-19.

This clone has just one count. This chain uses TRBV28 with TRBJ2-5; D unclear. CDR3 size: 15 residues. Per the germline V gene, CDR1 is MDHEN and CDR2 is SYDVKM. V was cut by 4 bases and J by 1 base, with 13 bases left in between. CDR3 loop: CASSYQRDPQETQYF. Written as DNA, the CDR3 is TGTGCCAGCAGTTACCAGCGAGATCCCCAAGAGACCCAGTACTTC. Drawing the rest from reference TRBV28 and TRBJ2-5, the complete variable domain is DVKVTQSSRYLVKRTGEKVFLECVQDMDHENMFWYRQDPGLGLRLIYFSYDVKMKEKGDIPEGYSVSREKKERFSLILESASTNQTSMYLCASSYQRDPQETQYFGPGTRLLVL.

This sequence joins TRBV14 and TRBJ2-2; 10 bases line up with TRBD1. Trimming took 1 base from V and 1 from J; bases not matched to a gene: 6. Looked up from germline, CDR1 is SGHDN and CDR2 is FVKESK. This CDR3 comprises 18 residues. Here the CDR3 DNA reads TGTGCCAGCAGCCAAGGAGACAGGGGGCTTGAGAACACCGGGGAGCTGTTTTTT. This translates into CASSQGDRGLENTGELFF.

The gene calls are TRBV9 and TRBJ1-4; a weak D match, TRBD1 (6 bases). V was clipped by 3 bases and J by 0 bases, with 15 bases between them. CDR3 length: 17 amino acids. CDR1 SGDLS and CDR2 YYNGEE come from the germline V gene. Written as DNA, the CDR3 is TGTGCCAGCAGCGCAACCAGGGGTGGGGCAACTAATGAAAAACTGTTTTTT. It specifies CASSATRGGATNEKLFF.

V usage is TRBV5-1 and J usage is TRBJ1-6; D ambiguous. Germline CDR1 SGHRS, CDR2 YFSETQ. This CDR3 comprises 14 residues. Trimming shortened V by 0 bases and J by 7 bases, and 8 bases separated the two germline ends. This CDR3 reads CASSLASFNSPLHF. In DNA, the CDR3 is TGCGCCAGCAGCTTGGCGTCGTTCAATTCACCCCTCCACTTT.

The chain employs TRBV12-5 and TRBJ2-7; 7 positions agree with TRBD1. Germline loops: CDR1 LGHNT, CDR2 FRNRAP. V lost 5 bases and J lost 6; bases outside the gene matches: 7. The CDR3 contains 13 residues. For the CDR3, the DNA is TGTGCTAGTGGTCTGGGACAGCCCCTCGAGCAGTACTTC. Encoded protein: CASGLGQPLEQYF.

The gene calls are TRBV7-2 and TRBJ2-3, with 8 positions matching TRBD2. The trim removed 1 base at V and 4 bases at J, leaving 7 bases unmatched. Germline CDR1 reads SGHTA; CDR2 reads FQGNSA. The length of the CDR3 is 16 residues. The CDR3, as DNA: TGTGCCAGCAGCTTAGTGGGGACTAGTGGACCAGATACGCAGTATTTT. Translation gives CASSLVGTSGPDTQYF.

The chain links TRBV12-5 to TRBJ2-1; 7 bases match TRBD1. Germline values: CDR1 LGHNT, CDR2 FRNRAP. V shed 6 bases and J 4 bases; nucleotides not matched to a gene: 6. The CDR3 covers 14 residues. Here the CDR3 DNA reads TGTGCTAGTGGGCCGGGACAGAAATACAATGAGCAGTTCTTC. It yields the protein CASGPGQKYNEQFF.

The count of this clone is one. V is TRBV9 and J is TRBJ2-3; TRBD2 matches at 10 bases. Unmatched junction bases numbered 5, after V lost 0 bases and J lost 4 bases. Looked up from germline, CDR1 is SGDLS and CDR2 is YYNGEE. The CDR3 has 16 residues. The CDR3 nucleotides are TGTGCCAGCAGCGTAGGGGCTAGCGGGAGATCAGATACGCAGTATTTT. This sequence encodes CASSVGASGRSDTQYF.

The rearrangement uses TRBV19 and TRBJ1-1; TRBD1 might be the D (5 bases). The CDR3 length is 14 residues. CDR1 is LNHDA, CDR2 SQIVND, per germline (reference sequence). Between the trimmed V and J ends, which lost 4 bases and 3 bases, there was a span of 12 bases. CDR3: CASSRIGGDTEAFF. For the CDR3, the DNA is TGTGCCAGTAGTAGGATCGGGGGGGACACTGAAGCTTTCTTT.

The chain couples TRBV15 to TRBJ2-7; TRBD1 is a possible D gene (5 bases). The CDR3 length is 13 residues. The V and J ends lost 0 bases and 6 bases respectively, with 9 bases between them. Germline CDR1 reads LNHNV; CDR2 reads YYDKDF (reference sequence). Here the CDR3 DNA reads TGTGCCACCAGCAGAGATTGGGGCGGCGAGCAGTACTTC. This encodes CATSRDWGGEQYF.

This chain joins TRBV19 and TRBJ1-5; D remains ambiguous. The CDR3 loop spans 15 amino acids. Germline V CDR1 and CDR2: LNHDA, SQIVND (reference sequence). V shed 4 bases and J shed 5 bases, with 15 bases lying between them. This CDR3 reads CASSTPGRPDQPQHF. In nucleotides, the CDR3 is TGTGCCAGTAGTACTCCTGGGAGGCCCGATCAGCCCCAGCATTTT. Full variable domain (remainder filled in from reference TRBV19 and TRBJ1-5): DGGITQSPKYLFRKEGQNVTLSCEQNLNHDAMYWYRQDPGQGLRLIYYSQIVNDFQKGDIAEGYSVSREKKESFPLTVTSAQKNPTAFYLCASSTPGRPDQPQHFGDGTRLSIL.

CDR3 protein: CAWSVWLYQGELFF. As DNA, the CDR3 is TGTGCCTGGAGTGTATGGCTTTATCAGGGGGAGCTGTTTTTT. The V call is TRBV30, the J call TRBJ2-2, with unresolved D. CDR3 size: 14 residues. Germline CDR1 is GTSNPN and CDR2 is SVGIG (reference sequence). Trimming shortened V by 0 bases and J by 8 bases, and 13 bases separated the two germline ends.

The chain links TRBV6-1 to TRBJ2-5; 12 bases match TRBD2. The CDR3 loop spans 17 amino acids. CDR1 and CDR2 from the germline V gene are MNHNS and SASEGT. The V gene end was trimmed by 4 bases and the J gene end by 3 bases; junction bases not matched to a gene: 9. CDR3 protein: CASSGRYRLAGEETQYF. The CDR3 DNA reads TGTGCCAGCAGTGGGCGGTATCGACTAGCGGGGGAAGAGACCCAGTACTTC.

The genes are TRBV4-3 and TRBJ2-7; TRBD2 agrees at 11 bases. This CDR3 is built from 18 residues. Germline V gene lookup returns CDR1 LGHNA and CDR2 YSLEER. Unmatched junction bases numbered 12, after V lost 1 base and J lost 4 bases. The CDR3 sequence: CASSQGTRLAGRSYEQYF. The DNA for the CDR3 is TGCGCCAGCAGCCAAGGAACAAGACTAGCGGGACGCTCGTACGAGCAGTACTTC.

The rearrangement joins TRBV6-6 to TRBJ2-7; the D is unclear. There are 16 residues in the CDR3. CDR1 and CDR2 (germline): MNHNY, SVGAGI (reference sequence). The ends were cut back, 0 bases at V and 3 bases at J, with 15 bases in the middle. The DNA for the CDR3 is TGTGCCAGCAGTTACTCGTTGAGGCCGCCATTCTACGAGCAGTACTTC. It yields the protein CASSYSLRPPFYEQYF.

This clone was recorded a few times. The CDR3 protein is CASSQGVGTGLYF. The CDR3, as DNA: TGTGCCAGCAGCCAAGGAGTAGGGACAGGGTTGTACTTC. This sequence joins TRBV3-1 (or the pseudogene TRBV3-2) and TRBJ2-7; 9 bases are a match to TRBD1. J was trimmed by 12 bases and V by 1 base; bases with no gene match: 7. This CDR3 is built from 13 residues. In germline, CDR1 is LGHDT, CDR2 YNNKEL (reference sequence).

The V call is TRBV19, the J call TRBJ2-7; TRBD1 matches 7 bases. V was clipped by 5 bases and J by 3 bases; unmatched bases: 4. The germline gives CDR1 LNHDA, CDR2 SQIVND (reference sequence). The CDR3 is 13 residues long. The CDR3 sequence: CASSPGQFYEQYF. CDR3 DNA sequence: TGTGCCAGTAGTCCGGGACAGTTCTACGAGCAGTACTTC.

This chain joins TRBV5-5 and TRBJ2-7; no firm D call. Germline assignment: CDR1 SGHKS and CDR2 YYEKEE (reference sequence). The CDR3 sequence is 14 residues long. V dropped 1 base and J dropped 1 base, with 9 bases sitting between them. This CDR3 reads CASSLHSGSYEQYF. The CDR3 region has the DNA TGTGCCAGCAGCTTGCACTCTGGTTCCTACGAGCAGTACTTC.

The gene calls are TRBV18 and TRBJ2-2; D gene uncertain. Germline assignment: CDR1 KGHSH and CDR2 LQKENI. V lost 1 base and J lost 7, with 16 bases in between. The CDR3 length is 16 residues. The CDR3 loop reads CASSPRVSDHGGELFF. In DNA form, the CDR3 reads TGTGCCAGCTCACCACGAGTGAGCGACCACGGCGGGGAGCTGTTTTTT.

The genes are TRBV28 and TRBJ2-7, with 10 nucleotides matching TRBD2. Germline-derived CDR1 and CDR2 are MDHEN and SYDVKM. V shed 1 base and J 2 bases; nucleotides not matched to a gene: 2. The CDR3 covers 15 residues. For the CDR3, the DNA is TGTGCCAGCAGTTTATACCTAGCGGGGGCCTACGAGCAGTACTTC. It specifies CASSLYLAGAYEQYF.

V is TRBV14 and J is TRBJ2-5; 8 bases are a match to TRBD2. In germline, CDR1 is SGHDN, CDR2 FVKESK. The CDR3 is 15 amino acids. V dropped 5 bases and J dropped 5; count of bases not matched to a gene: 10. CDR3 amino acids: CASSESGLVWETQYF. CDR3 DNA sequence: TGTGCCAGCAGCGAATCGGGACTAGTCTGGGAGACCCAGTACTTC.